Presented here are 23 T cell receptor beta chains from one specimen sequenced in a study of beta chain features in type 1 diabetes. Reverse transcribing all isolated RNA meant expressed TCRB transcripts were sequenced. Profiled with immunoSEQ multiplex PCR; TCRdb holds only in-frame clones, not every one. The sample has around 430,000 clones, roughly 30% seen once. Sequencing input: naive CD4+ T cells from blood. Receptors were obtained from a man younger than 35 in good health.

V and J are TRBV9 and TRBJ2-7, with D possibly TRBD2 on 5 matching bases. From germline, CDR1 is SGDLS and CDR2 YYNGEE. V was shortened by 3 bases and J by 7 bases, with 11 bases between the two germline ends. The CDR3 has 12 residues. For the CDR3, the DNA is TGTGCCAGCAGCGGGCCCCCGGGGGAGCAGTACTTC. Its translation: CASSGPPGEQYF.

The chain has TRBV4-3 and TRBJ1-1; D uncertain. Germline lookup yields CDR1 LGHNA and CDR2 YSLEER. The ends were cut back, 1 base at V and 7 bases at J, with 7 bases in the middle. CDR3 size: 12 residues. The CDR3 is CASSQGTDEAFF. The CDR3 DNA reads TGCGCCAGCAGCCAAGGCACAGATGAAGCTTTCTTT.

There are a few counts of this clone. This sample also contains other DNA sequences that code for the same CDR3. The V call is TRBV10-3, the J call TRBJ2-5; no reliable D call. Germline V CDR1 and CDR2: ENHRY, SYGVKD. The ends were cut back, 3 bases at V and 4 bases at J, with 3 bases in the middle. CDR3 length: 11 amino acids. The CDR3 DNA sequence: TGTGCCATCAGTGACTTAGAGACCCAGTACTTC. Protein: CAISDLETQYF.

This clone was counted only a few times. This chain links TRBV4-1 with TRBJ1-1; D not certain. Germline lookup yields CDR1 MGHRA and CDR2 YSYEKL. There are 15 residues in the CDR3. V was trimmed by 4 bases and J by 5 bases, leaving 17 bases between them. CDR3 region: CASSRDDGPGTEAFF. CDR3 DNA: TGCGCCAGCAGCCGAGATGACGGCCCTGGGACTGAAGCTTTCTTT.

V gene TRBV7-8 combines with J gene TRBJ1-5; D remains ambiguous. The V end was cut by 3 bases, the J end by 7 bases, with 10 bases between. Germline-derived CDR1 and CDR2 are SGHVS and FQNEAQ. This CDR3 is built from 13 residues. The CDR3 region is CASSFRMEQPQHF. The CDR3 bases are TGTGCCAGCAGCTTCCGAATGGAACAGCCCCAGCATTTT.

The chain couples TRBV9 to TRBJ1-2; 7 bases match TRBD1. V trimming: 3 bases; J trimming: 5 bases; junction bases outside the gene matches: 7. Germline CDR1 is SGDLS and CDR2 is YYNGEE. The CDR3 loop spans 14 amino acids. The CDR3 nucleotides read TGTGCCAGCAGCGACAGGGACAGAATGTATGGCTACACCTTC. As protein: CASSDRDRMYGYTF.

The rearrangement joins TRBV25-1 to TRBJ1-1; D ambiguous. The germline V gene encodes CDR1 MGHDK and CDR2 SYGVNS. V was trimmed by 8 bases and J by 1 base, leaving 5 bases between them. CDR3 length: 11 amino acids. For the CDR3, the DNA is TGTGCCAGCCCGCCGAACACTGAAGCTTTCTTT. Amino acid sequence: CASPPNTEAFF. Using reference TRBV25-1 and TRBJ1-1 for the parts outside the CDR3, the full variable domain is EADIYQTPRYLVIGTGKKITLECSQTMGHDKMYWYQQDPGMELHLIHYSYGVNSTEKGDLSSESTVSRIRTEHFPLTLESARPSHTSQYLCASPPNTEAFFGQGTRLTVV.

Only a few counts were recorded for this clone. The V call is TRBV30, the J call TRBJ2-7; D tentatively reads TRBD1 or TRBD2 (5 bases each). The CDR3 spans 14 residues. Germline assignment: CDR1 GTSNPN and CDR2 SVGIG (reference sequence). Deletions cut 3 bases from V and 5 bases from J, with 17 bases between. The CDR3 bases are TGTGCCTGGAGCCGAAGCTGGGGACGGGACGAGCAGTACTTC. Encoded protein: CAWSRSWGRDEQYF.

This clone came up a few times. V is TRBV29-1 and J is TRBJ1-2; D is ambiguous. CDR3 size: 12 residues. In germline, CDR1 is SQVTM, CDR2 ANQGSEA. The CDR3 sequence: CRGAAENYGYTF. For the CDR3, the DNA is TGCAGAGGAGCGGCAGAGAACTATGGCTACACCTTC.

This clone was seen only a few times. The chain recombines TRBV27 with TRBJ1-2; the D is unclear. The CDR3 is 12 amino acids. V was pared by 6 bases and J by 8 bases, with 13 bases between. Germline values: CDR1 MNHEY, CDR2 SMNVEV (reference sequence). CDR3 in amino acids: CASRSVRLGYTF. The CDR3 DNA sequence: TGTGCCAGCAGGTCGGTGAGGCTGGGCTACACCTTC.

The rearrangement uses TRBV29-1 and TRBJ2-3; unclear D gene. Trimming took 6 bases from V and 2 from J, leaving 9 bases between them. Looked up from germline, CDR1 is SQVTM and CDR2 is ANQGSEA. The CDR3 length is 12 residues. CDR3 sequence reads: CSVRQDTDTQYF. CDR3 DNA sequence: TGCAGCGTCCGACAAGACACAGATACGCAGTATTTT.

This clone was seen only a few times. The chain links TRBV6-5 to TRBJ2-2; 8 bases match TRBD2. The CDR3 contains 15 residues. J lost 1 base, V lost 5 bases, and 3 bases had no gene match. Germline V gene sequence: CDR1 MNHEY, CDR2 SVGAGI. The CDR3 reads CASSSGRRNTGELFF. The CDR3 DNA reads TGTGCCAGCAGTAGCGGGAGACGGAACACCGGGGAGCTGTTTTTT.

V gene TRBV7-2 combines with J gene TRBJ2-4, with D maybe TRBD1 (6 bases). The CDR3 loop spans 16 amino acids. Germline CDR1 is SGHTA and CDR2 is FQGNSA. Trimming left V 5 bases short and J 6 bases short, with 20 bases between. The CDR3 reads CASSRDRTEMANIQYF. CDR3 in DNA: TGTGCCAGCAGCCGTGATAGGACAGAGATGGCAAACATTCAGTACTTC.

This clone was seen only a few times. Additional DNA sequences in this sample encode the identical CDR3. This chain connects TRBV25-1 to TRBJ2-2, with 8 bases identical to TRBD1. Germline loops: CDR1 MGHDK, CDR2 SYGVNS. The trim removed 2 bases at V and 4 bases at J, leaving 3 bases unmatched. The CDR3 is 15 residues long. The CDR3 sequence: CASSEPGTGTGELFF. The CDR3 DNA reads TGTGCCAGCAGTGAACCCGGGACAGGCACCGGGGAGCTGTTTTTT.

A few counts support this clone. CDR3 region: CASTRGQETQYF. CDR3 in DNA: TGTGCCAGCACCAGGGGGCAAGAGACCCAGTACTTC. The V call is TRBV2, the J call TRBJ2-5; 7 bases map to TRBD1. Trimming at V came to 7 bases and at J to 2 bases, leaving 1 base not matched to a gene. CDR1 SNHLY and CDR2 FYNNEI come from the germline V gene. This CDR3 region has 12 residues.

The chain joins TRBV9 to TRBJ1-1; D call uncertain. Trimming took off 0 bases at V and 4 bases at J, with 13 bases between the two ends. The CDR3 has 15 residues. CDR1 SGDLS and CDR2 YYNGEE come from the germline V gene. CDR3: CASSVGWGDGTEAFF. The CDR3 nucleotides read TGTGCCAGCAGCGTAGGTTGGGGTGATGGCACTGAAGCTTTCTTT.

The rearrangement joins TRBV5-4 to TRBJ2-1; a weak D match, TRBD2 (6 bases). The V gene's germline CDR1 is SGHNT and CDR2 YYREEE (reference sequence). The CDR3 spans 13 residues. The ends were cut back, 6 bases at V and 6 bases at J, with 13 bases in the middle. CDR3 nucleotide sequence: TGTGCCAGCAACGTTCGGGAGATCAATGAGCAGTTCTTC. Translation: CASNVREINEQFF.

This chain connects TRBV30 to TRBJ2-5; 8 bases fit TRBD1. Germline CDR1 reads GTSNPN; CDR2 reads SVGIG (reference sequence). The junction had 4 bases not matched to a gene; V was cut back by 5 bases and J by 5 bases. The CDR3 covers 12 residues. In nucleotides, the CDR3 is TGTGCCTGGGGCACAGGGGGGGAGACCCAGTACTTC. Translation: CAWGTGGETQYF. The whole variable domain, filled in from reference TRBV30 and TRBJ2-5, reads SQTIHQWPATLVQPVGSPLSLECTVEGTSNPNLYWYRQAAGRGLQLLFYSVGIGQISSEVPQNLSASRPQDRQFILSSKKLLLSDSGFYLCAWGTGGETQYFGPGTRLLVL.

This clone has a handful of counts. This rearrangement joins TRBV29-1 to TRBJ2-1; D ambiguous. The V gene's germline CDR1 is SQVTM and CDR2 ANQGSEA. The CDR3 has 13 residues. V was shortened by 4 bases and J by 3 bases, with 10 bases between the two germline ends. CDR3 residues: CSVGQDHYNEQFF. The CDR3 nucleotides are TGCAGCGTTGGCCAGGATCACTACAATGAGCAGTTCTTC.

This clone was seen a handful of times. The chain's CDR3 is CAWGGQQDTQYF. For the CDR3, the DNA is TGTGCCTGGGGGGGCCAACAGGATACGCAGTATTTT. The chain carries TRBV30 and TRBJ2-3; D possibly corresponds to TRBD1 (6 bases). Per germline, CDR1 GTSNPN and CDR2 SVGIG (reference sequence). This CDR3 is built from 12 residues. Trimming left V 5 bases short and J 6 bases short, with 12 bases between. The entire variable domain, with the rest obtained from reference TRBV30 and TRBJ2-3, is as follows: SQTIHQWPATLVQPVGSPLSLECTVEGTSNPNLYWYRQAAGRGLQLLFYSVGIGQISSEVPQNLSASRPQDRQFILSSKKLLLSDSGFYLCAWGGQQDTQYFGPGTRLTVL.

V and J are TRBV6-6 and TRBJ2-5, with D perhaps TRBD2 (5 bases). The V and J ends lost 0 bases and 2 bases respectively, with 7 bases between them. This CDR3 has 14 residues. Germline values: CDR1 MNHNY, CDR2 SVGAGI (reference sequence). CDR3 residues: CASSYSAVQETQYF. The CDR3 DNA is TGTGCCAGCAGTTACTCAGCGGTACAAGAGACCCAGTACTTC.

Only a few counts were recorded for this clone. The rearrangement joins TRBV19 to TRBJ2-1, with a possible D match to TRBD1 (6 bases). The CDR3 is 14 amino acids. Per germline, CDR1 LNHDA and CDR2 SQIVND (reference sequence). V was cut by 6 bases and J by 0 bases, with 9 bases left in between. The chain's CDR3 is CASRTDSSYNEQFF. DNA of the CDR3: TGTGCCAGTAGAACGGACAGCTCCTACAATGAGCAGTTCTTC.

CDR3 DNA: TGCAGCGTTGATATAGGGGGCGGTAATCAGCCCCAGCATTTT. As protein: CSVDIGGGNQPQHF. The rearrangement links TRBV29-1 to TRBJ1-5, with 7 bases that match TRBD1. The ends lost 3 bases at V and 4 bases at J; junction bases unmatched: 6. Germline values: CDR1 SQVTM, CDR2 ANQGSEA. The CDR3 sequence is 14 residues long.